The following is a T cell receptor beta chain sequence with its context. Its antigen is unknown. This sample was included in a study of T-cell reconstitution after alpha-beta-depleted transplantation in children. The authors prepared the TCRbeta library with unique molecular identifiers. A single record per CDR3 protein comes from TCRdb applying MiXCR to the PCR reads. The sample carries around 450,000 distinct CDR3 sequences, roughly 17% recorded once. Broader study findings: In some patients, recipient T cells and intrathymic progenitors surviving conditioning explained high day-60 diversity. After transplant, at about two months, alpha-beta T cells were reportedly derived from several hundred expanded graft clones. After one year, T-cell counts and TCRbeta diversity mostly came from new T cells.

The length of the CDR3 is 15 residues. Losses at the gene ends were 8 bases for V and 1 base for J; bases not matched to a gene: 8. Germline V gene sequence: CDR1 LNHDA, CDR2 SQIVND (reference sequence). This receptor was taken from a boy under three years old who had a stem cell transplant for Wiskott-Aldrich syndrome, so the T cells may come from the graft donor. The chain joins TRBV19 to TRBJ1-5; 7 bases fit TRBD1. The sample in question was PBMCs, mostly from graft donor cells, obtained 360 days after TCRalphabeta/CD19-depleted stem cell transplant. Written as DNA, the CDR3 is TGTGCCAGTTCCGACAGGGCTAAAAGCAATCAGCCCCAGCATTTT. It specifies CASSDRAKSNQPQHF.